One and the same sample provided the 30 T cell receptor beta chains below, sequenced in a study of blood T cell repertoires in COVID-19. Assay: immunoSEQ multiplex PCR; the TCRdb copy retains only in-frame clones and omits some. Of 200,000 to 300,000 clones listed, more than 75% are singletons. The sample comprised peripheral blood. The source is a woman aged 35 to 49 who had recovered from COVID-19.

The J gene is TRBJ2-1, the V gene TRBV7-9, with TRBD2 identical over 8 bases. CDR3 length: 15 residues. Germline V gene sequence: CDR1 SEHNR, CDR2 FQNEAQ (reference sequence). Germline trimming cut 5 bases from V and 2 bases from J; bases unmatched to any gene: 5. The CDR3 loop reads CASSVRGGPYNEQFF. The CDR3 nucleotides are TGTGCCAGCAGCGTCCGGGGGGGCCCCTACAATGAGCAGTTCTTC.

The V gene is TRBV5-4, the J gene TRBJ1-2, with 7 bases identical to TRBD1. CDR1 is SGHNT, CDR2 YYREEE, per germline (reference sequence). Trimming at V came to 3 bases and at J to 2 bases, leaving 7 bases not matched to a gene. CDR3 length equals 15 residues. The CDR3 reads CASSSLRDSNYGYTF. The CDR3 DNA is TGTGCCAGCAGCTCGCTTAGGGACAGCAACTATGGCTACACCTTC.

In its sample, this clone was seen a few times. Sequence at one end of the junction differs from germline and may be a read error. The rearrangement links TRBV7-7 to TRBJ2-1; perhaps D is TRBD1 or TRBD2 (5 bases each). Germline V gene lookup returns CDR1 SSHAT and CDR2 FNYEAQ (reference sequence). The CDR3 contains 17 residues. The CDR3 sequence: CASSLAPILGADNEQFF. For the CDR3, the DNA is TGTGCTAGCAGCTTAGCGCCGATTCTAGGGGCGGACAATGAGCAGTTCTTC.

The V call is TRBV7-2, the J call TRBJ1-1; 11 positions match TRBD1. J lost 6 bases, V lost 2 bases, and 2 bases had no gene match. CDR1 is SGHTA, CDR2 FQGNSA, per germline. The CDR3 is 14 residues long. Written as DNA, the CDR3 is TGTGCCAGCAGCTTATTGGGACAGGGGGCTGAAGCTTTCTTT. Amino acids: CASSLLGQGAEAFF.

The chain joins TRBV5-4 to TRBJ1-3; the D is unclear. The V gene lost 0 bases and the J gene lost 4 bases, with 11 bases spanning the gap. Germline V gene sequence: CDR1 SGHNT, CDR2 YYREEE (reference sequence). The CDR3 loop spans 15 amino acids. Here the CDR3 DNA reads TGTGCCAGCAGCTTGGATAAACAGAGAGGAAACACCATATATTTT. Protein sequence: CASSLDKQRGNTIYF.

The gene calls are TRBV5-6 and TRBJ2-1; 7 nucleotides match TRBD1. The CDR3 is 18 residues long. V was clipped by 0 bases and J by 0 bases; unmatched bases: 9. Germline loops: CDR1 SGHDT, CDR2 YYEEEE. This CDR3 is CASSLGVRTGPSYNEQFF. The CDR3 bases are TGTGCCAGCAGCTTGGGGGTCAGGACAGGCCCCTCCTACAATGAGCAGTTCTTC.

This clone was detected once. The rearrangement joins TRBV20-1 to TRBJ2-3, with TRBD2 matching 12 bases. In germline, CDR1 is DFQATT, CDR2 SNEGSKA (reference sequence). The CDR3 has 17 amino acids. Trimming cost V 3 bases and J 5 bases; bases outside gene matches: 12. CDR3 sequence reads: CSASPLAGGQKGDTQYF. CDR3 coding DNA: TGCAGTGCTAGTCCCCTAGCGGGGGGGCAAAAGGGAGATACGCAGTATTTT.

This chain connects TRBV7-9 to TRBJ1-5; maybe TRBD1 (5 bases). The CDR3 has 13 residues. The V end was cut by 5 bases, the J end by 9 bases, with 14 bases between. Germline-derived CDR1 and CDR2 are SEHNR and FQNEAQ (reference sequence). The CDR3: CASSAGKGRPQHF. The CDR3 DNA reads as TGTGCCAGCAGCGCCGGAAAGGGGCGGCCCCAGCATTTT.

This clone was found many times. The chain couples TRBV10-2 to TRBJ1-3; tentative D call: TRBD1 (5 bases). The CDR3 spans 14 residues. Germline loops: CDR1 WSHSY, CDR2 SAAADI. The V gene lost 6 bases and the J gene lost 2 bases, with 11 bases spanning the gap. CDR3 protein: CASRDIEAGNTIYF. DNA for the CDR3: TGCGCCAGCAGGGACATTGAGGCTGGAAACACCATATATTTT.

The chain carries TRBV5-8 and TRBJ2-1, with D tentatively TRBD2 (5 bases). CDR3 length: 15 residues. The germline V and J ends were trimmed by 2 bases and 10 bases, with 19 bases remaining between them. Germline V gene sequence: CDR1 SGHTS, CDR2 YDEGEE. The CDR3 spells CASSFERLRPGEQFF. Here the CDR3 DNA reads TGTGCCAGCAGCTTCGAGAGACTCCGCCCGGGAGAGCAGTTCTTC.

This sequence joins TRBV30 and TRBJ1-2; 7 positions agree with TRBD1. V lost 0 bases to trimming and J lost 4 bases; unmatched junction nucleotides: 11. The CDR3 has 16 residues. Germline loops: CDR1 GTSNPN, CDR2 SVGIG (reference sequence). In nucleotides, the CDR3 is TGTGCCTGGAGTGTAACCCTTACAGGGGCGGGCTATGGCTACACCTTC. As protein: CAWSVTLTGAGYGYTF.

The gene calls are TRBV19 and TRBJ1-1, with TRBD1 identical over 9 bases. With V trimmed by 5 bases and J by 4 bases, 8 bases remained unmatched. Germline V CDR1 and CDR2: LNHDA, SQIVND (reference sequence). The CDR3 extends over 15 amino acids. Written as DNA, the CDR3 is TGTGCCAGTAGTGGATACAGGGGGCTTGGCACTGAAGCTTTCTTT. Translating gives CASSGYRGLGTEAFF.

The chain has TRBV15 and TRBJ2-5, with D perhaps TRBD2 (6 bases). CDR1 and CDR2 from the germline V gene are LNHNV and YYDKDF (reference sequence). The CDR3 spans 14 residues. V lost 3 bases and J lost 2, with 10 bases in between. Here the CDR3 reads CATSRRGWQETQYF. In DNA, the CDR3 is TGTGCCACCAGCAGGCGGGGTTGGCAAGAGACCCAGTACTTC.

This chain uses TRBV7-6 with TRBJ2-5; perhaps TRBD2 as D (7 bases). Germline assignment: CDR1 SGHVS and CDR2 FNYEAQ. V lost 2 bases and J lost 5, with 15 bases in between. This CDR3 is 15 amino acids long. The CDR3 DNA reads TGTGCCAGCAGCTTAAAGGGGGGGGCCGTGGAGACCCAGTACTTC. This sequence encodes CASSLKGGAVETQYF.

The chain uses TRBV15 and TRBJ2-5; 10 bases are a match to TRBD2. V was pared by 4 bases and J by 7 bases, with 15 bases of the junction left unmatched. The CDR3 has 17 residues. CDR1 LNHNV and CDR2 YYDKDF come from the germline V gene (reference sequence). CDR3 sequence reads: CATSTSGGLLDKWTQYF. The CDR3 DNA reads as TGTGCCACCAGCACTAGCGGGGGCCTTCTCGACAAATGGACCCAGTACTTC.

The rearrangement joins TRBV4-2 to TRBJ1-6, with a weak D call TRBD1 (6 bases). Germline values: CDR1 LGHNA, CDR2 YNFKEQ. V was clipped by 4 bases and J by 7 bases, with 11 bases between them. This CDR3 is built from 14 residues. Here the CDR3 reads CASSLQGGNSPLHF. The CDR3 bases are TGTGCCAGCAGCCTACAGGGAGGGAATTCACCCCTCCACTTT.

V and J are TRBV6-1 and TRBJ2-3, with D possibly matching TRBD1 (6 bases). This CDR3 has 13 amino acids. The germline CDR1 and CDR2 sequences are MNHNS and SASEGT. V gave up 1 base and J gave up 5 bases, with 7 bases separating them. The CDR3 region has the DNA TGTGCCAGCAGTGAAGGGACAGAAGATACGCAGTATTTT. The encoded protein is CASSEGTEDTQYF.

This clone has a handful of counts. This chain connects TRBV5-6 to TRBJ2-1, with 7 bases lining up with TRBD1. The CDR3 runs to 16 residues. The trim removed 4 bases at V and 2 bases at J, leaving 9 bases unmatched. Looked up from germline, CDR1 is SGHDT and CDR2 is YYEEEE. The CDR3 sequence is CASSLLSGTAYNEQFF. The CDR3 DNA reads as TGTGCCAGCAGCCTACTCTCCGGGACAGCCTACAATGAGCAGTTCTTC.

The V gene is TRBV19, the J gene TRBJ2-1; TRBD1 aligns across 8 bases. Germline CDR1 is LNHDA and CDR2 is SQIVND (reference sequence). Losses at the gene ends were 6 bases for V and 4 bases for J; bases not matched to a gene: 11. CDR3 length: 16 amino acids. CDR3 sequence: CASRLTRDRPYNEQFF. The CDR3 DNA sequence: TGTGCCAGTAGACTTACCCGGGACAGGCCTTACAATGAGCAGTTCTTC.

The rearrangement uses TRBV7-8 and TRBJ1-1, with 9 bases identical to TRBD1. Germline V gene sequence: CDR1 SGHVS, CDR2 FQNEAQ. This CDR3 is built from 18 residues. The ends lost 1 base at V and 5 bases at J; junction bases unmatched: 14. CDR3 DNA: TGTGCCAGCAGCTTAGGTACAGGGGGCGCGGGGAAGCGGACTGAAGCTTTCTTT. Protein: CASSLGTGGAGKRTEAFF.

CDR3 sequence: CASSLDRGYIYEQYF. DNA for the CDR3: TGTGCCAGCAGCTTAGATCGGGGGTACATTTACGAGCAGTACTTC. The chain combines TRBV7-9 with TRBJ2-7, with D perhaps matching TRBD2 (6 bases). CDR1 and CDR2 (germline): SEHNR, FQNEAQ (reference sequence). This CDR3 has 15 residues. The germline V and J ends were trimmed by 1 base and 4 bases, with 14 bases remaining between them.

J is TRBJ2-2 and V is TRBV7-6; TRBD1 aligns across 8 bases. The germline CDR1 and CDR2 sequences are SGHVS and FNYEAQ. CDR3 size: 16 residues. Trimming removed 4 bases from V and 3 bases from J; junction bases left unmatched: 7. The CDR3 DNA is TGTGCCAGCAGCTACCGGACAGGGTTGGACACCGGGGAGCTGTTTTTT. It translates to CASSYRTGLDTGELFF.

The chain recombines TRBV7-2 with TRBJ2-7; 8 nucleotides align to TRBD1. Unmatched junction bases numbered 11, after V lost 4 bases and J lost 6 bases. The CDR3 length is 15 residues. CDR1 SGHTA and CDR2 FQGNSA come from the germline V gene. CDR3 protein: CASSSPGQGAFEQYF. Here the CDR3 DNA reads TGTGCCAGCAGCTCTCCCGGACAGGGCGCGTTCGAGCAGTACTTC.

As DNA, the CDR3 is TGTGCCAGCAGCCCCCGGGGTGGGAGAACCGGGGAGCTGTTTTTT. This translates into CASSPRGGRTGELFF. The chain recombines TRBV3-1 (or the pseudogene TRBV3-2) with TRBJ2-2, with D possibly being TRBD2 (5 bases). The length of the CDR3 is 15 residues. Trimming removed 4 bases from V and 5 bases from J, with 14 bases in between. Germline V CDR1 and CDR2: LGHDT, YNNKEL (reference sequence).

The chain carries TRBV30 and TRBJ1-6, with D unresolved. Germline V gives CDR1 GTSNPN, CDR2 SVGIG (reference sequence). CDR3 size: 18 residues. The V end was cut by 2 bases, the J end by 0 bases, with 17 bases between. The CDR3 region is CAWSSISGISSYNSPLHF. The CDR3 bases are TGTGCCTGGAGTAGTATCTCCGGGATAAGCTCCTATAATTCACCCCTCCACTTT. The whole variable domain, remainder taken from reference TRBV30 and TRBJ1-6, is SQTIHQWPATLVQPVGSPLSLECTVEGTSNPNLYWYRQAAGRGLQLLFYSVGIGQISSEVPQNLSASRPQDRQFILSSKKLLLSDSGFYLCAWSSISGISSYNSPLHFGNGTRLTVT.

The V and J genes are TRBV19 and TRBJ1-1; a possible D gene is TRBD1 (6 bases). The CDR3 has 15 residues. Germline V CDR1 and CDR2: LNHDA, SQIVND (reference sequence). The V and J ends lost 5 bases and 3 bases respectively, with 16 bases between them. The CDR3: CASSPWTDPDTEAFF. The CDR3 DNA is TGTGCCAGTAGTCCTTGGACAGATCCTGACACTGAAGCTTTCTTT. The whole variable domain, filled in from reference TRBV19 and TRBJ1-1, reads DGGITQSPKYLFRKEGQNVTLSCEQNLNHDAMYWYRQDPGQGLRLIYYSQIVNDFQKGDIAEGYSVSREKKESFPLTVTSAQKNPTAFYLCASSPWTDPDTEAFFGQGTRLTVV.

The chain uses TRBV2 and TRBJ2-7, with 7 bases lining up with TRBD1. Germline assignment: CDR1 SNHLY and CDR2 FYNNEI. This CDR3 comprises 15 residues. Unmatched junction bases numbered 12, after V lost 4 bases and J lost 6 bases. The CDR3 nucleotides read TGTGCCAGCAGTGCTACAGGGGCCGGGGTCGGCGAGCAGTACTTC. Protein: CASSATGAGVGEQYF.

V usage is TRBV9 and J usage is TRBJ2-2; no clear D. V lost 2 bases, J lost 8 bases, and 4 bases lay in between. The CDR3 extends over 11 amino acids. CDR1 is SGDLS, CDR2 YYNGEE, per germline. CDR3 bases: TGTGCCAGCAGCGTCAGGGGGGAGCTGTTTTTT. This encodes CASSVRGELFF.

The chain joins TRBV18 to TRBJ1-5, with D tentatively TRBD1 (6 bases). This CDR3 comprises 17 residues. Germline lookup yields CDR1 KGHSH and CDR2 LQKENI. V shed 3 bases and J shed 6 bases, with 21 bases lying between them. The CDR3 DNA follows: TGTGCCAGCTCACCCCCCCGGAGGGGGGGTATGGGTCAGCCCCAGCATTTT. It codes for CASSPPRRGGMGQPQHF. Based on the CDR3 plus reference TRBV18 and TRBJ1-5, the full variable domain is NAGVMQNPRHLVRRRGQEARLRCSPMKGHSHVYWYRQLPEEGLKFMVYLQKENIIDESGMPKERFSAEFPKEGPSILRIQQVVRGDSAAYFCASSPPRRGGMGQPQHFGDGTRLSIL.

The chain has TRBV9 and TRBJ1-2, with D unresolved. V lost 2 bases and J lost 2, with 7 bases in between. Germline V CDR1 and CDR2: SGDLS, YYNGEE. This CDR3 has 13 amino acids. CDR3 in amino acids: CASSVGPNYGYTF. CDR3 DNA sequence: TGTGCCAGCAGCGTGGGCCCGAACTATGGCTACACCTTC.